This T cell receptor (beta chain) came from a study of T cells in Graves' hyperthyroidism and ophthalmopathy. Study results and caveats: Expanded thyroid clonotypes (above 0.001) were mostly also found in blood. Stable hyperthyroidism and ophthalmopathy were separated using 13 V-J signatures.

Patients were excluded because of uncontrolled infection, other autoimmune disease, pregnancy or lactation. Used for diagnoses were clinical symptoms, serum thyroxine and TRAb, thyroid ultrasound and orbital computed tomography. The investigators amplified TCR beta CDR3 regions from RNA transcripts. A set of HTBI primers served as the primers for a first-round RT-PCR of the TCR CDR3. TCRdb fed the multiplex PCR reads into MiXCR, producing one record per CDR3 protein. The table lists 800,000 or so distinct CDR3 sequences, 38% of them singletons. In regard to this clonotype: Antigen specificity is unknown.

The clonotype was recovered from a man aged 18 to 29 with Graves' hyperthyroidism. Material for sequencing was blood.

CDR3 residues: CASSRTGGDHSGPNTGELFF. DNA for the CDR3: TGTGCCAGTAGTAGGACAGGGGGCGACCACTCGGGGCCGAACACCGGGGAGCTGTTTTTT. The chain links TRBV19 to TRBJ2-2, with 11 bases that match TRBD1. From germline, CDR1 is LNHDA and CDR2 SQIVND (reference sequence). The CDR3 covers 20 residues. The V gene end was trimmed by 4 bases and the J gene end by 0 bases; junction bases not matched to a gene: 13.